Shown below are 26 T cell receptor beta chains from a single sample sequenced in a study of CD8 T cells in ankylosing spondylitis. Study-wide results and caveats: A TCR beta motif made of eight highly homologous variants seemed typical of ankylosing spondylitis blood.

Their antigens are not known. TCRdb independently ran MiXCR on the 5' RACE reads; one entry per CDR3 protein. The sample comprises approximately 300,000 distinct CDR3 sequences, approximately 8.2% of which are singletons, and about 15% rests with the top ten. Sequencing used blood, either unsorted or a sorted T cell fraction (not recorded which). The receptors derive from a male donor with ankylosing spondylitis.

This clonotype was counted at least ten times. The rearrangement uses TRBV4-1 and TRBJ2-5, with D tentatively TRBD2 (7 bases). Trimming took 0 bases from V and 4 from J, leaving 18 bases between them. CDR1 is MGHRA and CDR2 is YSYEKL in the germline V gene. This CDR3 spans 17 amino acids. As DNA, the CDR3 is TGCGCCAGCAGCCAAGAAGGGGGGGGTGTTCAAGGAGAGACCCAGTACTTC. Residues: CASSQEGGGVQGETQYF.

This chain links TRBV5-5 with TRBJ1-4, with TRBD1 as a possible D gene (5 bases). V lost 8 bases, J lost 6 bases, and 20 bases lay in between. The CDR3 spans 15 residues. Looked up from germline, CDR1 is SGHKS and CDR2 is YYEKEE (reference sequence). The CDR3 reads CASSVLRGGDEKLFF. The DNA of the CDR3 is TGTGCCAGTTCCGTCTTACGTGGGGGGGATGAAAAACTGTTTTTT.

This chain connects TRBV29-1 to TRBJ1-2; tentatively, D is TRBD1 (5 bases). The CDR3 has 12 residues. Trimming removed 3 bases at V and 0 bases at J, with 5 bases between. In germline, CDR1 is SQVTM, CDR2 ANQGSEA. Here the CDR3 DNA reads TGCAGCGTTGAGACAGCTAACTATGGCTACACCTTC. This encodes CSVETANYGYTF.

This clonotype occurred many times. V usage is TRBV5-1 and J usage is TRBJ2-7; TRBD2 agrees at 13 bases. Germline-derived CDR1 and CDR2 are SGHRS and YFSETQ. J lost 5 bases, V lost 3 bases, and 5 bases had no gene match. This CDR3 is built from 15 residues. The CDR3 reads CASSSGTSGIDEQYF. CDR3 in DNA: TGCGCCAGCAGCTCCGGGACTAGCGGGATCGACGAGCAGTACTTC.

V and J are TRBV5-1 and TRBJ2-3; TRBD1 is a possible D gene (5 bases). Germline V lookup: CDR1 SGHRS, CDR2 YFSETQ. The CDR3 consists of 15 residues. Between the trimmed V and J ends, which lost 2 bases and 2 bases, there was a span of 12 bases. CDR3 amino acids: CASSLTDTSTDTQYF. The CDR3 DNA reads as TGCGCCAGCAGCTTAACGGACACATCCACAGATACGCAGTATTTT.

The V gene is TRBV5-6, the J gene TRBJ2-5; D remains unclear. Trimming removed 0 bases from V and 5 bases from J, with 11 bases in between. This CDR3 region has 14 residues. Looked up from germline, CDR1 is SGHDT and CDR2 is YYEEEE. The chain's CDR3 is CASSLGASLETQYF. The CDR3 DNA sequence: TGTGCCAGCAGCTTGGGGGCTAGTTTGGAGACCCAGTACTTC.

This clonotype was detected a few times. The J gene is TRBJ2-5, the V gene TRBV4-2, with a possible D match to TRBD2 (5 bases). The V gene's germline CDR1 is LGHNA and CDR2 YNFKEQ. The CDR3 extends over 16 amino acids. The germline V and J ends were trimmed by 0 bases and 5 bases, with 16 bases remaining between them. For the CDR3, the DNA is TGTGCCAGCAGCCAAGATCCGGGGAGTGGGGTCGAGACCCAGTACTTC. Amino acids: CASSQDPGSGVETQYF.

This clonotype was seen a handful of times. The chain recombines TRBV7-2 with TRBJ1-6, with 7 positions matching TRBD1. The germline gives CDR1 SGHTA, CDR2 FQGNSA. The V and J ends lost 0 bases and 10 bases, in that order; junction bases with no gene match: 6. This CDR3 is built from 15 residues. The CDR3 loop reads CASSLAGQVQSPLHF. The CDR3 region has the DNA TGTGCCAGCAGCTTAGCCGGACAGGTTCAATCACCCCTCCACTTT.

This clonotype was seen a few times. The chain couples TRBV3-1 to TRBJ2-1; a weak D match, TRBD1 (5 bases). The CDR3 loop spans 13 amino acids. Per germline, CDR1 LGHDT and CDR2 YNNKEL (reference sequence). V lost 2 bases and J lost 9, with 11 bases in between. CDR3 in amino acids: CASSQNRFFEQFF. The CDR3 region has the DNA TGTGCCAGCAGCCAAAACAGGTTTTTTGAGCAGTTCTTC.

This clonotype has at least ten counts. The chain employs TRBV12-3 or TRBV12-4 and TRBJ1-5; D uncertain. The CDR3 runs to 13 residues. Trimming took 3 bases from V and 0 from J, leaving 3 bases between them. CDR3 amino acids: CASSFNSNQPQHF. CDR3 DNA: TGTGCCAGCAGTTTCAATAGCAATCAGCCCCAGCATTTT.

This clonotype was observed a single time. It may be a read error: a sequence one base away is much more abundant. The CDR3 reads CASSLRPQGAPGYGYTF. The CDR3 nucleotides are TGCGCCAGCAGCTTGCGACCACAGGGGGCGCCGGGATATGGCTACACCTTC. The chain recombines TRBV5-1 with TRBJ1-2; 9 nucleotides line up with TRBD1. Germline lookup yields CDR1 SGHRS and CDR2 YFSETQ. V lost 1 base to trimming and J lost 5 bases; unmatched junction nucleotides: 12. The CDR3 consists of 17 residues.

This clonotype was counted between two and nine times. The chain couples TRBV29-1 to TRBJ2-7; the match to TRBD1 covers 10 bases. The CDR3 consists of 15 residues. V dropped 2 bases and J dropped 3; count of bases not matched to a gene: 7. The germline gives CDR1 SQVTM, CDR2 ANQGSEA. This CDR3 reads CSVESGQGRIYEQYF. Here the CDR3 DNA reads TGCAGCGTTGAATCGGGACAGGGGAGGATCTACGAGCAGTACTTC.

This clonotype occurred a few times. The V gene is TRBV7-8, the J gene TRBJ2-3, with no clear D. Trimming shortened V by 7 bases and J by 2 bases, and 16 bases separated the two germline ends. Per the germline V gene, CDR1 is SGHVS and CDR2 is FQNEAQ. CDR3 length: 15 amino acids. CDR3 DNA: TGTGCCAGCACTCCCCCACCTCGGGCCACAGATACGCAGTATTTT. Protein: CASTPPPRATDTQYF.

This clonotype showed up just a few times. The chain carries TRBV6-4 and TRBJ2-1, with 13 bases fitting TRBD2. The trim removed 0 bases at V and 9 bases at J, leaving 5 bases unmatched. The CDR3 has 16 amino acids. Germline V gene sequence: CDR1 MRHNA, CDR2 SNTAGT. CDR3 amino acids: CASSDSTSGRAREQFF. CDR3 in DNA: TGTGCCAGCAGTGACTCAACTAGCGGGAGGGCCCGTGAGCAGTTCTTC.

CDR3 DNA sequence: TGCAGCGTAAGGGGCGGACAGTCCGGGACTAGCGGAGCTTGGTCCTACAATGAGCAGTTCTTC. Protein sequence: CSVRGGQSGTSGAWSYNEQFF. V and J are TRBV29-1 and TRBJ2-1; TRBD2 agrees at 11 bases. Germline V CDR1 and CDR2: SQVTM, ANQGSEA. The CDR3 consists of 21 residues. The ends lost 6 bases at V and 1 base at J; junction bases unmatched: 23.

This clonotype was seen more than once but under ten times. This chain uses TRBV21-1 with TRBJ1-6; the table names TRBD1, a call not compared with the DNA. TRBV21-1 is deemed a pseudogene. This CDR3 contains 17 residues. The CDR3 sequence is CASSKGPQRGQDSPLHF. CDR3 bases: TGTGCCAGCAGCAAAGGACCCCAGAGGGGGCAGGATTCACCCCTCCACTTT.

As for this clonotype: The DNA is left out, because the CDR3 cannot be placed on it with certainty; the CDR3 is given as TCRdb lists it. J is TRBJ2-2 and V is TRBV24-1; the table gives TRBD2 as D, unverified against the DNA. Germline V gene lookup returns CDR1 KGHDR and CDR2 SFDVKD. Termini included, the CDR3 measures 16 amino acids. The CDR3 reads CATSAAGPSGGELFFF.

V is TRBV5-1 and J is TRBJ2-1, with TRBD2 identical over 10 bases. CDR3 size: 15 residues. Germline V gives CDR1 SGHRS, CDR2 YFSETQ. V trimming: 4 bases; J trimming: 9 bases; junction bases outside the gene matches: 10. The CDR3 loop is CASSPRTQREGEQFF. The CDR3 DNA reads TGCGCCAGCAGCCCCCGAACCCAGCGGGAGGGTGAGCAGTTCTTC.

The V gene is TRBV7-2, the J gene TRBJ2-6; TRBD1 matches at 11 bases. Per the germline V gene, CDR1 is SGHTA and CDR2 is FQGNSA. The CDR3 is made up of 16 amino acids. Germline trimming cut 11 bases from V and 1 base from J; bases unmatched to any gene: 7. The CDR3 loop reads CARDRGVVSGANVLTF. The CDR3 DNA follows: TGTGCCCGGGACAGGGGGGTAGTTTCTGGGGCCAACGTCCTGACTTTC.

This clonotype appeared many times. This chain's CDR3 is CASSRQGNEQYF. CDR3 DNA sequence: TGTGCCAGCAGCCGGCAGGGCAACGAGCAGTACTTC. This chain links TRBV3-1 with TRBJ2-7, with a possible D match to TRBD1 (5 bases). The CDR3 spans 12 residues. V was cut by 4 bases and J by 5 bases, with 9 bases left in between. Germline V gives CDR1 LGHDT, CDR2 YNNKEL (reference sequence).

This clonotype was detected ten times or more. The V and J genes are TRBV9 and TRBJ2-2, with 7 positions matching TRBD1. The V gene's germline CDR1 is SGDLS and CDR2 YYNGEE. The length of the CDR3 is 15 residues. With V trimmed by 3 bases and J by 0 bases, 2 bases remained unmatched. CDR3 region: CASSAGTANTGELFF. Written as DNA, the CDR3 is TGTGCCAGCAGCGCCGGGACAGCGAACACCGGGGAGCTGTTTTTT.

This clonotype was seen at least ten times. The chain joins TRBV21-1 to TRBJ2-1; the tabulated D call, TRBD2, remains unverified against the DNA. TRBV21-1 is a known pseudogene. CDR3 length: 16 residues. The CDR3: CASSNRTSGKFVEQFF. The DNA for the CDR3 is TGTGCCAGCAGCAACCGAACTAGCGGGAAATTCGTTGAGCAGTTCTTC.

This clonotype was picked up many times. V usage is TRBV20-1 and J usage is TRBJ2-3; 9 nucleotides match TRBD1. Looked up from germline, CDR1 is DFQATT and CDR2 is SNEGSKA (reference sequence). The J segment lost 3 bases and the V segment lost 6 bases, leaving 7 bases of the junction unmatched. CDR3 size: 14 residues. DNA for the CDR3: TGCAGTGCCGGACAGGGGAGTGTTACAGATACGCAGTATTTT. Its protein is CSAGQGSVTDTQYF.

The rearrangement links TRBV4-2 to TRBJ1-1, with D unclear. The CDR3 runs 14 residues. Trimming stripped 5 bases from V and 0 bases from J, with 10 bases between. Germline CDR1 LGHNA, CDR2 YNFKEQ. The CDR3 DNA follows: TGTGCCAGCAGCTTCCACGCCATGAACACTGAAGCTTTCTTT. This encodes CASSFHAMNTEAFF.

This clonotype appeared a few times. The chain links TRBV7-3 to TRBJ2-2, with 7 positions matching TRBD2. Germline assignment: CDR1 SGHTA and CDR2 FQGTGA. The CDR3 is 16 amino acids. Trimming removed 2 bases from V and 1 base from J; junction bases left unmatched: 4. The CDR3 region has the DNA TGTGCCAGCAGCTTATTCGGCGGGAGGAACACCGGGGAGCTGTTTTTT. Amino acids: CASSLFGGRNTGELFF.

This clonotype has at least ten counts. The chain couples TRBV9 to TRBJ2-2; no definite D call. This CDR3 spans 14 amino acids. V was shortened by 0 bases and J by 3 bases, with 6 bases between the two germline ends. Germline V CDR1 and CDR2: SGDLS, YYNGEE. DNA of the CDR3: TGTGCCAGCAGCGTAGCTCCGGACACCGGGGAGCTGTTTTTT. This encodes CASSVAPDTGELFF.